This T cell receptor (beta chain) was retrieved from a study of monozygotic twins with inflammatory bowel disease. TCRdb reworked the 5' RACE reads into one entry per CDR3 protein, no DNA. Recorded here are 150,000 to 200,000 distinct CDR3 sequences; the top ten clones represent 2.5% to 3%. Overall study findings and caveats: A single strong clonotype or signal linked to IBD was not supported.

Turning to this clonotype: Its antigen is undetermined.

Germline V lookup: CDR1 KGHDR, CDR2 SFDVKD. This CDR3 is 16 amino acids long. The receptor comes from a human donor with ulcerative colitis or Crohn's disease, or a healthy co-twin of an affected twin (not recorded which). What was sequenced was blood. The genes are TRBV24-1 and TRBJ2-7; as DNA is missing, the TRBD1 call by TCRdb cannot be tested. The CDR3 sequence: CATSDTGTGTGCEQYF.